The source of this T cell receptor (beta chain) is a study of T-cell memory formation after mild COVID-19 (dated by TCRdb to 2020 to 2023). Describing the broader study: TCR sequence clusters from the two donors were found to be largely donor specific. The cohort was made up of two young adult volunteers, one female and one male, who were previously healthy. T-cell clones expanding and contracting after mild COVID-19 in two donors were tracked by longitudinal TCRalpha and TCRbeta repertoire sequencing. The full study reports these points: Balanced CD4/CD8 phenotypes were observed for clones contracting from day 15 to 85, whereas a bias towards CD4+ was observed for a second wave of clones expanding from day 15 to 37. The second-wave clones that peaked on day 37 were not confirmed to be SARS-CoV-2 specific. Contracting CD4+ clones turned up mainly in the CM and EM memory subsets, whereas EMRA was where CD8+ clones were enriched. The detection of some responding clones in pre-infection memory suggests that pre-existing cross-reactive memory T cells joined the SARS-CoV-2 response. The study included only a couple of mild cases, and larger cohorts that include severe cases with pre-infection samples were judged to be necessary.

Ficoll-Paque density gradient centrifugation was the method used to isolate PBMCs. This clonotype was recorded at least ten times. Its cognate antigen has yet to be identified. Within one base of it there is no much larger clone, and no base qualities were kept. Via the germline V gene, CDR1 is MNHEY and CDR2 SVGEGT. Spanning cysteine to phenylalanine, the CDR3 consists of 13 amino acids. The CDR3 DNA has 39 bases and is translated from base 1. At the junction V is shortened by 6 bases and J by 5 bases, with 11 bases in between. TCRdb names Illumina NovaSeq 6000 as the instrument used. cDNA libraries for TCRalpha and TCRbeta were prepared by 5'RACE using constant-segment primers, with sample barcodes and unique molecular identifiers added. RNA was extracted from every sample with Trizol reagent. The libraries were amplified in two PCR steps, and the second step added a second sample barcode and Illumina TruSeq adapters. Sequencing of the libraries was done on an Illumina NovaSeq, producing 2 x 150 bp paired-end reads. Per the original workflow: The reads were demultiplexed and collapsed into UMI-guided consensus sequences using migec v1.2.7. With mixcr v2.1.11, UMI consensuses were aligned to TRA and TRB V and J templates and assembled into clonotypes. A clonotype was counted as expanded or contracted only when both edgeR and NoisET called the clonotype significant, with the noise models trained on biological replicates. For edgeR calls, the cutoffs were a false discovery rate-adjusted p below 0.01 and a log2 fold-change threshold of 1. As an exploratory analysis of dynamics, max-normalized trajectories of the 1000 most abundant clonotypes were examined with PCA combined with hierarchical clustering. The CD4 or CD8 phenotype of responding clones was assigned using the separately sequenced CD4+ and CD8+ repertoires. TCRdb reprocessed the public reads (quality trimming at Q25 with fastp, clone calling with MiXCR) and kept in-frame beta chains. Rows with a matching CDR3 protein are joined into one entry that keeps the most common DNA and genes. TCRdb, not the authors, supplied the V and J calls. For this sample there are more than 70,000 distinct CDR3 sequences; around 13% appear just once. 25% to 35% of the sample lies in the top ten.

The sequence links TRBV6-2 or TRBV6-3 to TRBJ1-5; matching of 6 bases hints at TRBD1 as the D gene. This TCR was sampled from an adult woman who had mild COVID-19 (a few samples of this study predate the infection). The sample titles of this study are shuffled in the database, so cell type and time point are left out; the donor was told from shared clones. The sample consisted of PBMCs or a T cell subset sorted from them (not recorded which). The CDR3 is CASSRGNYQPQHF. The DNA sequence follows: TGTGCCAGCAGCAGGGGCAATTATCAGCCCCAGCATTTT.